This entry describes one TCR beta chain. The V gene's germline CDR1 is WSHSY and CDR2 SAAADI. The length of the CDR3 is 13 residues. With V trimmed by 1 base and J by 9 bases, 5 bases remained unmatched. The repertoire was sequenced with immunoSEQ multiplex PCR; TCRdb's copy has only in-frame clones and lacks some. This table has 43,000 or so clones, approximately 89% appearing once. This entry comes from a study of blood T cell repertoires in COVID-19. Study context: Acute-phase and convalescent COVID-19 samples originated in the United States, Italy and Spain. PBMCs, B-cell-depleted T cells, or T cells provided the cDNA or gDNA that made up the material.

This TCR was sampled from a man aged 55 to 70 with active or convalescent COVID-19. Sequenced material: peripheral blood. The gene calls are TRBV10-2 and TRBJ1-2; TRBD1 matches 7 bases. The CDR3 DNA reads TGCGCCAGCAGTGAGTACAGGGGAGGTAGCTACACCTTC. Its protein product is CASSEYRGGSYTF.